The 7 T cell receptor beta chains reported below all come from one sample, sequenced in a study of blood T cell repertoires in COVID-19. Clones were read by immunoSEQ multiplex PCR, and TCRdb kept only the in-frame ones, dropping some. The sample carries roughly 300,000 clones, 83% recorded once. Specimen: peripheral blood. Receptors were obtained from a woman between 45 and 60 years old with acute or convalescent COVID-19.

V and J are TRBV7-2 and TRBJ2-1; TRBD1 might be the D (5 bases). The V end lost 5 bases, the J end lost 6 bases, and 5 bases lay between the germline ends. This CDR3 region has 11 residues. Per germline, CDR1 SGHTA and CDR2 FQGNSA. The CDR3 DNA is TGTGCCAGCAGCCAGGGCAATGAGCAGTTCTTC. This gives the protein CASSQGNEQFF.

The rearrangement links TRBV11-3 to TRBJ2-7, with 9 bases aligning to TRBD1. The CDR3 spans 14 residues. Germline assignment: CDR1 SGHNT and CDR2 YENEEA. The V segment lost 5 bases and the J segment 5 bases; nucleotides outside the gene matches: 7. CDR3 residues: CASSLTGGVNEQYF. CDR3 nucleotides: TGTGCCAGCAGCCTTACAGGGGGCGTCAACGAGCAGTACTTC.

V gene TRBV2 combines with J gene TRBJ1-2; D unclear. V lost 7 bases to trimming and J lost 8 bases, with 11 bases between them. The CDR3 runs 11 residues. Germline V gene data show CDR1 as SNHLY and CDR2 as FYNNEI. The CDR3 DNA is TGTGCCAGCATGCTAGGCGGCGGCTACACCTTC. Residues: CASMLGGGYTF.

J is TRBJ1-1 and V is TRBV28; 11 bases are a match to TRBD1. The germline gives CDR1 MDHEN, CDR2 SYDVKM. This CDR3 contains 16 residues. Germline trimming cut 2 bases from V and 3 bases from J; bases unmatched to any gene: 5. CDR3 region: CASSLPGQGADTEAFF. The CDR3 DNA reads TGTGCCAGCAGTTTACCAGGACAGGGGGCGGACACTGAAGCTTTCTTT.

V gene TRBV28 combines with J gene TRBJ1-2, with no clear D. The CDR3 has 13 residues. Germline CDR1 MDHEN, CDR2 SYDVKM. The V end was cut by 3 bases, the J end by 4 bases, with 9 bases between. The CDR3 sequence is CASSFGAAYGYTF. The CDR3 DNA sequence: TGTGCCAGCAGTTTCGGTGCGGCCTATGGCTACACCTTC.

Of note for this clone: The same CDR3 is also encoded by other DNA sequences in this sample. The gene calls are TRBV27 and TRBJ2-3; the match to TRBD2 covers 9 bases. The CDR3 totals 15 residues. V gave up 6 bases and J gave up 0 bases; unmatched junction bases: 4. Germline V lookup: CDR1 MNHEY, CDR2 SMNVEV (reference sequence). DNA of the CDR3: TGTGCCAGCAGCCTACTAGCGGGCAGCACAGATACGCAGTATTTT. Protein product: CASSLLAGSTDTQYF.

This clone was counted once. The chain carries TRBV3-1 (or the pseudogene TRBV3-2) and TRBJ1-1, with D possibly matching TRBD1 (5 bases). Germline loops: CDR1 LGHDT, CDR2 YNNKEL (reference sequence). This CDR3 spans 14 amino acids. V shed 2 bases and J shed 1 base, with 8 bases lying between them. The CDR3 region has the DNA TGTGCCAGCAGCCAATTAGGGGAGAACACTGAAGCTTTCTTT. This encodes CASSQLGENTEAFF.